These T cell receptor beta chains were read from a single sample in a study of T-cell reconstitution after alpha-beta-depleted transplantation in children. TCRdb re-derived calls from the PCR reads in MiXCR, one entry per CDR3 protein. Among fewer than 1 million distinct CDR3 sequences listed, 15% to 20% were seen once. The sample in question was PBMCs, mostly from graft donor cells, obtained 360 days after TCRalphabeta/CD19-depleted stem cell transplant. These receptors were obtained from a male patient aged 10 to 17 who had a stem cell transplant for acute lymphoblastic leukemia, so the T cells may come from the graft donor. Both conserved end residues are part of each CDR3. D genes are given only for firm matches. Not all rows give a size; the values are once, few, many and, for expanded clones, a class.

TRBJ1-2	-	-	TRBV12-3/TRBV12-4	CASSLPHYGYTF	TGTGCCAGCAGTTTACCCCACTATGGCTACACCTTC
TRBJ2-5	few	-	TRBV12-3/TRBV12-4	CASSFPPLFRNQETQYF	TGTGCCAGCAGTTTCCCCCCCCTCTTTAGGAACCAAGAGACCCAGTACTTC
TRBJ1-5	many	TRBD1	TRBV2	CASRGTDQPQHF	TGTGCCAGCAGGGGGACAGATCAGCCCCAGCATTTT
TRBJ2-1	-	-	TRBV5-1	CASRETFLPGNEQFF	TGCGCCAGCCGGGAGACGTTCCTTCCGGGCAATGAGCAGTTCTTC
TRBJ1-1	-	TRBD1	TRBV29-1	CSVEKTGQGGTEAFF	TGCAGCGTTGAAAAGACAGGGCAAGGGGGCACTGAAGCTTTCTTT
TRBJ2-1	few	-	TRBV4-2	CASSQVAKSYNEQFF	TGTGCCAGCAGCCAAGTAGCGAAATCCTACAATGAGCAGTTCTTC
TRBJ1-5	-	-	TRBV12-3/TRBV12-4	CASGNSPNQPQHF	TGTGCCAGCGGAAACAGTCCCAATCAGCCCCAGCATTTT
TRBJ2-7	-	-	TRBV16	CASSQSSLEQYF	TGTGCCAGCAGCCAATCCTCCCTGGAGCAGTACTTC
TRBJ2-2	-	TRBD1	TRBV24-1	CATSDPRQGSMFF	TGTGCCACCAGTGACCCTAGACAGGGGTCGATGTTTTTT
TRBJ2-7	-	-	TRBV20-1	CCATWRGTYEQYF	TGCTGTGCTACCTGGAGGGGAACCTACGAGCAGTACTTC
TRBJ2-2	-	TRBD2	TRBV25-1	CASSAMGLAGYTGELFF	TGTGCCAGCAGTGCTATGGGACTAGCGGGTTACACCGGGGAGCTGTTTTTT
TRBJ1-1	many	TRBD1	TRBV20-1	CSARIDRVMSDTEAFF	TGCAGTGCTAGAATAGACAGGGTAATGAGTGACACTGAAGCTTTCTTT
TRBJ2-5	-	-	TRBV20-1	CSAVAQETQYF	TGCAGTGCCGTCGCTCAAGAGACCCAGTACTTC
TRBJ1-5	few	-	TRBV29-1	CSVAWGNQPQHF	TGCAGCGTTGCGTGGGGCAATCAGCCCCAGCATTTT
TRBJ2-2	-	-	TRBV5-1	CASSLGPSVNTGELFF	TGCGCCAGCAGCTTGGGGCCTAGCGTAAATACCGGGGAGCTGTTTTTT
TRBJ2-7	few	TRBD1	TRBV28	CASSLRRDRARSHYEQYF	TGTGCCAGCAGTTTACGCCGGGACAGGGCCCGAAGCCATTACGAGCAGTACTTC
TRBJ2-1	-	-	TRBV20-1	CSARPAGLNNEQFF	TGCAGTGCTCGGCCCGCTGGGCTAAACAATGAGCAGTTCTTC
TRBJ2-1	-	-	TRBV24-1	CATSDPHLATRPRNEQFF	TGTGCCACCAGTGATCCCCACCTCGCGACTAGGCCCCGCAATGAGCAGTTCTTC
TRBJ2-7	many	TRBD2	TRBV5-1	CASSAVAGVVYEQYF	TGCGCCAGCAGCGCGGTAGCGGGAGTGGTCTACGAGCAGTACTTC
TRBJ2-7	many	-	TRBV5-4	CASSVKGIGEQYF	TGTGCCAGCAGCGTTAAAGGAATCGGCGAGCAGTACTTC
TRBJ2-3	few	-	TRBV5-1	CASSVLGGTDTQYF	TGCGCCAGCAGCGTCCTTGGGGGCACAGATACGCAGTATTTT
TRBJ2-2	many	-	TRBV4-1	CASSQDRGWIMNTGELFF	TGCGCCAGCAGCCAAGACAGGGGATGGATTATGAACACCGGGGAGCTGTTTTTT
TRBJ2-1	-	-	TRBV5-5	CASSFRPGLNEQFF	TGTGCCAGCAGCTTTAGGCCGGGTCTTAATGAGCAGTTCTTC
TRBJ2-3	-	-	TRBV7-2	CASSFRGGGTDTQYF	TGTGCCAGCAGCTTCAGGGGGGGGGGGACAGATACGCAGTATTTT
TRBJ2-5	-	-	TRBV6-5	CASSYSMRGYQETQYF	TGTGCCAGCAGTTACTCGATGCGCGGGTACCAAGAGACCCAGTACTTC
TRBJ1-5	few	TRBD1	TRBV5-5	CASSLASLRGNQPQHF	TGTGCCAGCAGCTTGGCGAGTCTCAGGGGGAATCAGCCCCAGCATTTT
TRBJ2-1	many	TRBD2	TRBV5-1	CASSRLAEYNEQFF	TGCGCCAGCAGCCGGCTAGCGGAGTACAATGAGCAGTTCTTC
TRBJ2-7	few	-	TRBV6-6	CASGTSIEQYF	TGTGCCAGCGGCACTAGCATCGAGCAGTACTTC
TRBJ2-5	-	TRBD2	TRBV19	CASSIVSGQETQYF	TGTGCCAGTAGTATAGTTAGCGGGCAAGAGACCCAGTACTTC
TRBJ2-3	many	-	TRBV3-1	CASRLTSTDTQYF	TGTGCCAGCAGGCTGACTAGTACAGATACGCAGTATTTT
TRBJ2-3	-	TRBD2	TRBV4-2	CASSQLDSGTTDTQYF	TGTGCCAGCAGCCAGCTTGACAGCGGGACCACAGATACGCAGTATTTT
TRBJ2-6	-	TRBD1	TRBV5-1	CASSLWGQAQIGANVLTF	TGCGCCAGCAGCTTGTGGGGACAGGCCCAAATTGGGGCCAACGTCCTGACTTTC
TRBJ2-2	few	TRBD2	TRBV20-1	CSARVGLAGTFDILTGELFF	TGCAGTGCTAGAGTCGGGCTAGCGGGAACTTTTGATATTCTGACCGGGGAGCTGTTTTTT
TRBJ2-3	many	TRBD2	TRBV7-3	CASSLSGLAGADTQYF	TGTGCCAGCAGCTTATCGGGACTAGCGGGAGCTGATACGCAGTATTTT
TRBJ2-5	-	-	TRBV12-3/TRBV12-4	CASGIGGSRYLQETQYF	TGTGCCAGCGGCATTGGGGGCAGTCGGTACCTCCAAGAGACCCAGTACTTC
TRBJ2-5	few	TRBD1	TRBV19	CASRNDRGLQETQYF	TGTGCCAGTAGGAATGACAGGGGCTTACAAGAGACCCAGTACTTC
TRBJ2-3	many	-	TRBV11-1	CASKLGHGSIFRKDTDTQYF	TGTGCCAGCAAGTTAGGGCACGGGAGTATCTTCCGGAAAGACACAGATACGCAGTATTTT
TRBJ1-1	-	-	TRBV20-1	CSARVQGLLNTEAFF	TGCAGTGCTAGAGTGCAGGGCTTGTTGAACACTGAAGCTTTCTTT
TRBJ1-3	many	-	TRBV20-1	CSAPMPSGNTIYF	TGCAGTGCACCGATGCCTTCTGGAAACACCATATATTTT
TRBJ1-1	-	TRBD1	TRBV4-2	CASSQDIWDSLMNTEAFF	TGTGCCAGCAGCCAAGATATTTGGGACAGCCTTATGAACACTGAAGCTTTCTTT
TRBJ2-3	few	-	TRBV20-1	CSADPRGSESTDTQYF	TGCAGTGCCGACCCCCGGGGTAGCGAGAGCACAGATACGCAGTATTTT
TRBJ2-2	many	-	TRBV12-3/TRBV12-4	CASSLERSNTGELFF	TGTGCCAGCAGTTTAGAGCGGTCAAACACCGGGGAGCTGTTTTTT
TRBJ2-3	many	-	TRBV7-9	CASSYLRGRPTDTQYF	TGTGCCAGCAGCTACCTCAGGGGCAGACCAACAGATACGCAGTATTTT
TRBJ2-1	few	-	TRBV29-1	CSVERGGEQFF	TGCAGCGTTGAAAGGGGAGGTGAGCAGTTCTTC
TRBJ2-3	-	-	TRBV5-1	CASSLAQSYRSTDTQYF	TGCGCCAGCAGCTTGGCCCAATCATACAGGAGCACAGATACGCAGTATTTT
TRBJ2-1	-	-	TRBV10-2	CASSGVRSSYNEQFF	TGCGCCAGCAGTGGGGTCAGGAGCTCCTACAATGAGCAGTTCTTC
TRBJ2-1	-	-	TRBV11-1	CASSFRLGRSHNEQFF	TGTGCCAGCAGCTTCCGACTAGGGAGGTCCCACAATGAGCAGTTCTTC
TRBJ2-3	-	TRBD2	TRBV7-3	CASSFKGAGTITDTQYF	TGTGCCAGCAGCTTTAAAGGAGCGGGAACGATCACAGATACGCAGTATTTT
TRBJ2-1	few	-	TRBV20-1	CSARDERQGGNEQFF	TGCAGTGCTAGAGATGAGAGGCAGGGGGGAAATGAGCAGTTCTTC